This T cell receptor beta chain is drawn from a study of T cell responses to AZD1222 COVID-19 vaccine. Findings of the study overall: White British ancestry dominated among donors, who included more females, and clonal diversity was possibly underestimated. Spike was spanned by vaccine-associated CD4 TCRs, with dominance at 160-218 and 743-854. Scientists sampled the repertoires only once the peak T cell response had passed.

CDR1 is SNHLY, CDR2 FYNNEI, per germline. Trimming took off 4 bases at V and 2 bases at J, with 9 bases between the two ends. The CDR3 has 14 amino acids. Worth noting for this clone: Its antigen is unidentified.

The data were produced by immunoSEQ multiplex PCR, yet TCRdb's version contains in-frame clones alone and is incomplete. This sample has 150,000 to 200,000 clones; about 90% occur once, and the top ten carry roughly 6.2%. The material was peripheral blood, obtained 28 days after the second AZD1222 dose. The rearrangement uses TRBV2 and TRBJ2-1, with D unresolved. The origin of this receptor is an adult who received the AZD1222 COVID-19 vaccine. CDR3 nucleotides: TGTGCCAGCAGTGTATCTAGGGCCTACAATGAGCAGTTCTTC. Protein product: CASSVSRAYNEQFF.